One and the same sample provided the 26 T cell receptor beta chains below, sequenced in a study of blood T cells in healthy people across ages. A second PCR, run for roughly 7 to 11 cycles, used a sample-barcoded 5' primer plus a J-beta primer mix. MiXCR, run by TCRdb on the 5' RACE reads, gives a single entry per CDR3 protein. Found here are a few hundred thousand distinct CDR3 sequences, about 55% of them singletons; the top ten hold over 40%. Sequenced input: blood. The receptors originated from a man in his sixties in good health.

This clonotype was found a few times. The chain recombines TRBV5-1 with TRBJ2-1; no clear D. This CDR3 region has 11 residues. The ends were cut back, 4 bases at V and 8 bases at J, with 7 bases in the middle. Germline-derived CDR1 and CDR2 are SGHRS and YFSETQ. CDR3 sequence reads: CASSLLHEQFF. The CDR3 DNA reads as TGCGCCAGCAGCCTCTTGCATGAGCAGTTCTTC.

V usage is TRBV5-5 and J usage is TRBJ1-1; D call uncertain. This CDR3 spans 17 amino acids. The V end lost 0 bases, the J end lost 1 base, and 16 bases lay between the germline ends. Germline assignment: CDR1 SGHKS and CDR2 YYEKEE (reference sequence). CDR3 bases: TGTGCCAGCAGCTTGGCCGTGTCCTGGAGGAAGAACACTGAAGCTTTCTTT. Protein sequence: CASSLAVSWRKNTEAFF.

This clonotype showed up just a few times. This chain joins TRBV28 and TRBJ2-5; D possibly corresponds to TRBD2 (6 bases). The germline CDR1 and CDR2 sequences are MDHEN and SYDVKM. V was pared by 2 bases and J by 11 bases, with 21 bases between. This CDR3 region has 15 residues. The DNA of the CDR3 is TGTGCCAGCAGTTTACGACAGACTAGTAGCTTGGAGCAGTACTTC. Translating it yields CASSLRQTSSLEQYF. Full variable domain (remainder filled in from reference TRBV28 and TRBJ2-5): DVKVTQSSRYLVKRTGEKVFLECVQDMDHENMFWYRQDPGLGLRLIYFSYDVKMKEKGDIPEGYSVSREKKERFSLILESASTNQTSMYLCASSLRQTSSLEQYFGPGTRLLVL.

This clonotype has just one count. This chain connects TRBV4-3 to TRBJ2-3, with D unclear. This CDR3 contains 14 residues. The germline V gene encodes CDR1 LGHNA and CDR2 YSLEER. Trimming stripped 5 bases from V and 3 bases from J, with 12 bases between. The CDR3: CASSVTATTDTQYF. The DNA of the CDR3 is TGCGCCAGCAGCGTAACAGCGACGACAGATACGCAGTATTTT.

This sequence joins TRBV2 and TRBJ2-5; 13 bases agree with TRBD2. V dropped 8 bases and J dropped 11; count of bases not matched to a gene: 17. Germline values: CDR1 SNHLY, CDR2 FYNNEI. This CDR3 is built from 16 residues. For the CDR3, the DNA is TGTGCCAGCGCACGACTAGCGGGGGGTAACTACAATGAGCAGTACTTC. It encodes CASARLAGGNYNEQYF.

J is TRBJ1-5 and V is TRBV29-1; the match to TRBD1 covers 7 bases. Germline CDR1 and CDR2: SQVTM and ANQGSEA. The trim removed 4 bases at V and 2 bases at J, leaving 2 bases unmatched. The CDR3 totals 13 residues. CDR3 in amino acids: CSVGQGGNQPQHF. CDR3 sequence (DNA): TGCAGCGTTGGACAGGGCGGCAATCAGCCCCAGCATTTT.

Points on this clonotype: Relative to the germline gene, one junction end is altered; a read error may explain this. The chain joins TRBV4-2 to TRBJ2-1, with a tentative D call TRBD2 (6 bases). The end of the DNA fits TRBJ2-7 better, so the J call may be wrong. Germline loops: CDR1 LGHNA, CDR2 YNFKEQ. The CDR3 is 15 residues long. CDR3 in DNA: TGTGCCAGCGGCCAAGGTAGCGGTTCCTACAATGAGCAGTACTTC. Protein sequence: CASGQGSGSYNEQYF.

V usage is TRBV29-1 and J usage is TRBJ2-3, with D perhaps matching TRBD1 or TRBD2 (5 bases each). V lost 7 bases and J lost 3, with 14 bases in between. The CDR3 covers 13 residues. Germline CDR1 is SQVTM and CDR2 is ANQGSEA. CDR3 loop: CSAGPVVTDTQYF. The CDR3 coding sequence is TGCAGCGCGGGACCCGTAGTGACAGATACGCAGTATTTT.

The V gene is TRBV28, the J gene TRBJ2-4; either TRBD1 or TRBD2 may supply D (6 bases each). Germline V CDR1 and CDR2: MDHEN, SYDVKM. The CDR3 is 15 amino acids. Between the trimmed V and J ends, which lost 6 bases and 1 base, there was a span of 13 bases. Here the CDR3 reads CASSYGGAAKNIQYF. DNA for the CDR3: TGTGCCAGCAGCTACGGGGGCGCCGCCAAAAACATTCAGTACTTC. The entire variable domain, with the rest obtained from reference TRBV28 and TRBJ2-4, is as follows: DVKVTQSSRYLVKRTGEKVFLECVQDMDHENMFWYRQDPGLGLRLIYFSYDVKMKEKGDIPEGYSVSREKKERFSLILESASTNQTSMYLCASSYGGAAKNIQYFGAGTRLSVL.

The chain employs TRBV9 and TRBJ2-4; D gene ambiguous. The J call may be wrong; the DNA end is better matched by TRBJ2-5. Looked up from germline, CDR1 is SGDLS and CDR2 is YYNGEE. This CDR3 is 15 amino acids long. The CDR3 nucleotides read TGTGCCAGCAGCGTAACAACAGATCCCCAAGAGACCCAGTACTTC. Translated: CASSVTTDPQETQYF.

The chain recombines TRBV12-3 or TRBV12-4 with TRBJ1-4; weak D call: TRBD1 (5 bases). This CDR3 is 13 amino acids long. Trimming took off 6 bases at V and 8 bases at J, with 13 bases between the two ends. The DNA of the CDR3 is TGTGCCAGCAGCGCAGGGCGGGGGGAAAAACTGTTTTTT. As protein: CASSAGRGEKLFF.

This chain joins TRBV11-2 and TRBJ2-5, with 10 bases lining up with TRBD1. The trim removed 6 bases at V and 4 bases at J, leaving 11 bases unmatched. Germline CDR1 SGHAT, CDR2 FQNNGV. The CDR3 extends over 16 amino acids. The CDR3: CASSTRDRGWGETQYF. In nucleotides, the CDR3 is TGTGCCAGCAGTACCCGGGACAGGGGCTGGGGAGAGACCCAGTACTTC.

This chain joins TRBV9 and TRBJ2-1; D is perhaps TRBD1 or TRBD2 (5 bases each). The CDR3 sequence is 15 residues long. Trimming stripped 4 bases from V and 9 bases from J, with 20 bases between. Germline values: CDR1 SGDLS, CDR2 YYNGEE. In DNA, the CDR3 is TGTGCCAGCAGCCTTACAGGATTTCCGAGCGGTGAGCAGTTCTTC. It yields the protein CASSLTGFPSGEQFF.

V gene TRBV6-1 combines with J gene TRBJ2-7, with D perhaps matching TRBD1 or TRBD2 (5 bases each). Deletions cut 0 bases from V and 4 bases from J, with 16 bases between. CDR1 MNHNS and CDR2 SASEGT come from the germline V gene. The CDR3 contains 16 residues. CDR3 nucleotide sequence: TGTGCCAGCAGTGAAGCGGGGGAGAACCCCAGGTACGAGCAGTACTTC. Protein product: CASSEAGENPRYEQYF.

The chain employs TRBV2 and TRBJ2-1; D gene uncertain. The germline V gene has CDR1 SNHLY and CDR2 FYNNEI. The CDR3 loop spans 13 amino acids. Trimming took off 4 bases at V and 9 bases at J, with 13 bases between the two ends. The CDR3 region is CASSAGAGSEQFF. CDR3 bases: TGTGCCAGCAGTGCGGGCGCCGGAAGTGAGCAGTTCTTC.

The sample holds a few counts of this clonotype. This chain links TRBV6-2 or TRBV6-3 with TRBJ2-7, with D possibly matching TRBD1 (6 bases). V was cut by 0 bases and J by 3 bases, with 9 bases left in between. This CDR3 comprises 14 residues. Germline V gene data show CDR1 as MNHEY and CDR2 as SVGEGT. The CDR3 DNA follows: TGTGCCAGCAGTTACTCCCAGGGGAGCTACGAGCAGTACTTC. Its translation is CASSYSQGSYEQYF.

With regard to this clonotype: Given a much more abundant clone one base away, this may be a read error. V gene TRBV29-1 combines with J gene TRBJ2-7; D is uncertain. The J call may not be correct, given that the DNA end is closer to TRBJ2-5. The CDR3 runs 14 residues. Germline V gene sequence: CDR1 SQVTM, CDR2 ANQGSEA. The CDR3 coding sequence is TGCAGCGTTGAACAAGCGCCCAGGCGGGAGACCCAGTACTTC. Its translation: CSVEQAPRRETQYF.

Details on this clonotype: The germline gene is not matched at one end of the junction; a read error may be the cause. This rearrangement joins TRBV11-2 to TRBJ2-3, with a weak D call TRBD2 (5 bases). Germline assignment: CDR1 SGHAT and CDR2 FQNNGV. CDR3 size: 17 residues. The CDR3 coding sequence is TGTGCCAGCAGCTTAGGGACGTCCAGTTCTAGCACAGAGACGCAGTATTTT. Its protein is CASSLGTSSSSTETQYF.

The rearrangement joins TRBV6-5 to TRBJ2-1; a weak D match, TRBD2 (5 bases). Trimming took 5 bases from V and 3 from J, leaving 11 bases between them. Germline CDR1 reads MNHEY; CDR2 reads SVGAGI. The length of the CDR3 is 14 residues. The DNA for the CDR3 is TGTGCCAGCAGTCCCAGTGCGGGCTACAATGAGCAGTTCTTC. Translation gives CASSPSAGYNEQFF.

The CDR3 DNA follows: TGTGCCATCAGCAGGGGGGGAAAACAAGAGACCCAGTTCTTC. This encodes CAISRGGKQETQFF. The chain has TRBV10-3 and TRBJ2-5; the D gene could be TRBD1 or TRBD2 (7 bases each). The J call may be wrong; the DNA end is better matched by TRBJ2-1. There are 14 residues in the CDR3. Germline CDR1 and CDR2: ENHRY and SYGVKD.

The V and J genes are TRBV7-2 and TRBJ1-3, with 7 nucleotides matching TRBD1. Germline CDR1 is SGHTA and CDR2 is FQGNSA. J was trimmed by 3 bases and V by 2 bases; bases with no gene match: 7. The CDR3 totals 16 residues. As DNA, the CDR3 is TGTGCCAGCAGCTTACCGGGCACAGGGGATGGAAACACCATATATTTT. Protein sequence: CASSLPGTGDGNTIYF.

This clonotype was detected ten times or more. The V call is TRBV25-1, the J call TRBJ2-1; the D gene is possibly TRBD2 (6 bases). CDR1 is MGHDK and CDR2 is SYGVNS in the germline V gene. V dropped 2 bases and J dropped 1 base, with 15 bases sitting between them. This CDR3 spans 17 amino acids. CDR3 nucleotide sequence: TGTGCCAGCAGTGAAGACCTGACTAGTCGGTCCTACAATGAGCAGTTCTTC. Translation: CASSEDLTSRSYNEQFF.

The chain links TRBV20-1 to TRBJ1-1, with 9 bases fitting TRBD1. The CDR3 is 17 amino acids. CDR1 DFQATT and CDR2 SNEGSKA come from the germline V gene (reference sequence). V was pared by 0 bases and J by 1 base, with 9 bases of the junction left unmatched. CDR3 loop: CSARDPQQGARNTEAFF. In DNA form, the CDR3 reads TGCAGTGCTAGAGACCCTCAACAGGGGGCGCGGAACACTGAAGCTTTCTTT.

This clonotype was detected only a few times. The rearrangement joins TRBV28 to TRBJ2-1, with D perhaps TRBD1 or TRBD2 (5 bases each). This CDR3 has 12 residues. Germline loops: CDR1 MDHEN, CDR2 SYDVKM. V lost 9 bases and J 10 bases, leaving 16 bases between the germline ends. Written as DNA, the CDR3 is TGTGCCAGTCAGGGCGGGCTTCAGGAGCAGTTCTTC. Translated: CASQGGLQEQFF. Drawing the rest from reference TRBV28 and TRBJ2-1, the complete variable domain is DVKVTQSSRYLVKRTGEKVFLECVQDMDHENMFWYRQDPGLGLRLIYFSYDVKMKEKGDIPEGYSVSREKKERFSLILESASTNQTSMYLCASQGGLQEQFFGPGTRLTVL.

The CDR3 loop reads CASSPGTGFNQPQHF. In nucleotides, the CDR3 is TGTGCCAGCAGCCCAGGGACAGGGTTTAATCAGCCCCAGCATTTT. The chain recombines TRBV3-1 with TRBJ1-5; 9 positions agree with TRBD1. There are 15 residues in the CDR3. Germline V CDR1 and CDR2: LGHDT, YNNKEL (reference sequence). The V gene end was trimmed by 4 bases and the J gene end by 4 bases; junction bases not matched to a gene: 5.

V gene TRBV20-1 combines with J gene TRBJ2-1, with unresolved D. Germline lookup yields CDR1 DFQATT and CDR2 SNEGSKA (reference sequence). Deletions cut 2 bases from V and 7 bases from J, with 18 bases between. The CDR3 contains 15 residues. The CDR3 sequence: CSARHFATTLNEQFF. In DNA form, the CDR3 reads TGCAGTGCTAGACACTTCGCGACGACTTTGAATGAGCAGTTCTTC.